This T cell receptor beta chain comes out of a study of blood T cell repertoires in COVID-19 (dated by TCRdb to about 2020). Notes on the research overall: Samples from collaborators originated in the United States, Italy and Spain and spanned both the acute and convalescent phases of COVID-19. The repertoires were made available in a free public database intended to serve as a resource for research on the immune response to SARS-CoV-2. Where available, HLA class I and class II types were obtained from metadata supplied by the sample provider rather than from assay-based typing. A de-identified subject ID, COVID-19 status, age in years and sex were almost always included in the sample metadata. The material from the prospective study consisted of cDNA or gDNA derived from T cells, B-cell-depleted T cells, or PBMCs. Samples came from the ongoing ImmuneRACE study (first 160 participants) plus 1,254 subjects from 6 global collaborators. Subjects who had been exposed to COVID-19, were actively infected with it, or had recovered from it provided the deeply sampled blood TCRbeta repertoires that made up the dataset. The paper as a whole reports these results and caveats: The quantity of clinical and demographic metadata differed by source and by participant and was supplied without curation.

TCRbeta CDR3 regions were amplified from genomic DNA by means of the immunoSEQ Assay, a bias-controlled multiplex PCR. The published analysis was carried out like this. The number of nucleated cells in each sample was estimated by amplification of reference gene primers within the assay. To quantify the absolute abundance of each unique TCRbeta CDR3 rearrangement, sequence reads were collapsed and filtered. For each sample, productive Simpson clonality was calculated by taking the square root of Simpson's diversity index across productive rearrangements. TCRdb retrieved this table from immuneACCESS and kept in-frame rearrangements only. Not all clones are present; in checked studies, unresolved V genes account for under half, and no reason is known for the remainder. The V and J calls and clone size are taken from that table; D and trimming were inferred from the DNA. For this sample there are approximately 250,000 clones; less than 90% appear just once. The ten biggest clones cover over 4.5% of the sample.

As concerns this clone: The target of this receptor is not known. No base qualities exist here, and no much larger clone lies one base off it.

Another Seattle source contributed samples from volunteer blood donors who had recovered from COVID-19. Each collaborating institution followed its own protocols to collect whole blood in K2EDTA tubes. For TCRbeta analysis, collaborator samples were shipped as frozen whole blood, as isolated PBMCs, or as DNA extracted from either sample type. V ends up 7 bases short and J 1 base short, with an unmatched junction base count of 5. Measured from the cysteine to the phenylalanine, the CDR3 is 14 residues long. CDR3 DNA is the only sequence kept; it has 42 bases, read in frame from the first base. The CDR1 and CDR2 encoded by the germline V gene are MGHDK and SYGVNS.

This TCR was sampled from a man aged 55 to 70 who had recovered from COVID-19. This chain joins TRBV25-1 to TRBJ1-1, with 8 bases aligning to TRBD1. The sequencing input was peripheral blood. The DNA reads as follows: TGTGCCAGCATGGACAGGGCGGCGAACACTGAAGCTTTCTTT. Its coded protein is CASMDRAANTEAFF.